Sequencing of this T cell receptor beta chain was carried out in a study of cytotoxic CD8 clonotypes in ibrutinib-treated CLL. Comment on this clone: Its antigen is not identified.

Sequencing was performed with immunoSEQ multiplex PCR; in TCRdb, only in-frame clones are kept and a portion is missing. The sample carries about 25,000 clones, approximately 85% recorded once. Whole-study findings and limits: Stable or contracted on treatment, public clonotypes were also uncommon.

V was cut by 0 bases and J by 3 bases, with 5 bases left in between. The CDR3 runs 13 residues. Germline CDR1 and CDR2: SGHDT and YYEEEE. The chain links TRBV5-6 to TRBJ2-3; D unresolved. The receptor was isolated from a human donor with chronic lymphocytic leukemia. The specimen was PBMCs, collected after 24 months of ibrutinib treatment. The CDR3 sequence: CASSLVGTDTQYF. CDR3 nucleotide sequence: TGTGCCAGCAGCTTGGTGGGGACAGATACGCAGTATTTT.